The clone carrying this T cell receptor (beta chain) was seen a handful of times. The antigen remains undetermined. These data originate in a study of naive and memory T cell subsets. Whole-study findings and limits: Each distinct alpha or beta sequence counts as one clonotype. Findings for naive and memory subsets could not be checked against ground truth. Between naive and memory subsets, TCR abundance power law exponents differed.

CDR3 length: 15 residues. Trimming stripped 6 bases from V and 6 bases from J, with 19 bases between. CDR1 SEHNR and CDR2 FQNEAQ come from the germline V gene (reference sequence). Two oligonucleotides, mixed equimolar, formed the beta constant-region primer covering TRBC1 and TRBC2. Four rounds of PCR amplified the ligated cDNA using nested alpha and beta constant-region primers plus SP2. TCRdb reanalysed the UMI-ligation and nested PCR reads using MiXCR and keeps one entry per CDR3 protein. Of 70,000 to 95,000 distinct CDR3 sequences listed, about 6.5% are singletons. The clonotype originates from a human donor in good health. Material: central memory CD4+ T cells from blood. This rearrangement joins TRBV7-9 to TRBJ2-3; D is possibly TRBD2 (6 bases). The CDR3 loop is CASRGTRGVSDTQYF. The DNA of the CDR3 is TGTGCCAGCAGGGGGACTCGTGGGGTATCTGATACGCAGTATTTT.